The rows below give T cell receptor beta chains drawn from one sample of a study of response to subunit inactivated influenza vaccine. TCRdb processed the RT-PCR reads anew with MiXCR; each CDR3 protein has one entry. The sample has hundreds of thousands of distinct CDR3 sequences, approximately 11% seen once. Sequenced here: PBMCs from blood, sampled 45 days after vaccination. The receptors come from a man aged 50 or older who received an inactivated influenza vaccine. Both conserved end residues are part of each CDR3. Fields, in order: J gene, D gene, clone size, V gene, CDR3 protein, CDR3 DNA. A D gene is named only where the DNA matches it firmly. Size is stated for part of the rows, as once, few or many counts, or as a class when the clone is expanded.

TRBJ1-1,NA,many,TRBV5-1,CASSLAEGTEAFF,TGCGCCAGCAGCTTGGCCGAAGGGACTGAAGCTTTCTTT
TRBJ2-2,TRBD1,NA,TRBV18,CASSPPTGQGGTGELFF,TGTGCCAGCTCACCACCAACGGGACAGGGCGGCACCGGGGAGCTGTTTTTT
TRBJ1-1,TRBD1,NA,TRBV5-1,CASSMTGVDTEAFF,TGCGCCAGCAGCATGACAGGGGTGGACACTGAAGCTTTCTTT
TRBJ2-3,TRBD2,NA,TRBV20-1,CSARDGERGVTDTQYF,TGCAGTGCTAGAGACGGGGAGCGGGGGGTCACAGATACGCAGTATTTT
TRBJ1-5,NA,many,TRBV5-5,CASSLGGLSNQPQHF,TGTGCCAGCAGCTTGGGCGGACTGAGCAATCAGCCCCAGCATTTT
TRBJ2-7,TRBD2,NA,TRBV7-9,CASSLRPGLAHYEQYF,TGTGCCAGCAGCCTCCGACCGGGACTAGCCCATTACGAGCAGTACTTC
TRBJ1-1,TRBD1,many,TRBV20-1,CSATQGANTEAFF,TGCAGTGCTACACAGGGGGCTAACACTGAAGCTTTCTTT
TRBJ2-7,NA,NA,TRBV11-2,CASSSPPTGNYEQYF,TGTGCCAGCAGCTCCCCCCCCACAGGGAACTACGAGCAGTACTTC
TRBJ1-1,TRBD1,many,TRBV5-1,CASREGTGFTEAFF,TGCGCCAGCAGAGAAGGGACAGGATTCACTGAAGCTTTCTTT
TRBJ2-5,TRBD1,few,TRBV14,CASSQDGQGVTQYF,TGTGCCAGCAGCCAAGATGGCCAGGGGGTGACCCAGTACTTC
TRBJ2-1,TRBD1,NA,TRBV12-3/TRBV12-4,CASSLLGTGGNEQFF,TGTGCCAGCAGTTTATTAGGGACAGGGGGCAATGAGCAGTTCTTC
TRBJ2-1,TRBD2,many,TRBV9,CASSVGTSAYNEQFF,TGTGCCAGCAGCGTCGGGACTAGCGCCTACAATGAGCAGTTCTTC
TRBJ2-5,NA,few,TRBV12-3/TRBV12-4,CASSSDRSDRETQYF,TGTGCCAGCAGCTCAGACCGGAGTGATAGAGAGACCCAGTACTTC
TRBJ1-5,NA,many,TRBV6-2/TRBV6-3,CASKPAKIDQPQHF,TGTGCCAGCAAACCCGCCAAGATTGATCAGCCCCAGCATTTT
TRBJ1-6,NA,NA,TRBV6-5,CASSYQRGRSASPLHF,TGTGCCAGCAGTTACCAACGCGGACGGTCTGCTTCACCCCTCCACTTT
TRBJ2-7,NA,once,TRBV9,CASSVGGAAYELYF,TGTGCCAGCAGCGTAGGGGGCGCTGCCTACGAGCTGTACTTC
TRBJ1-5,NA,NA,TRBV18,CASSPVAGTGTGGSHGNQPQHF,TGTGCCAGCTCACCGGTCGCTGGAACCGGGACGGGAGGTTCGCATGGCAATCAGCCCCAGCATTTT
TRBJ1-2,NA,NA,TRBV7-9,CASSLGTVVGYTF,TGTGCCAGCAGCTTAGGAACAGTGGTTGGCTACACCTTC
TRBJ1-3,NA,NA,TRBV6-5,CASSTDRSSGNTIYF,TGTGCCAGCAGTACTGACAGGAGCTCTGGAAACACCATATATTTT
TRBJ2-6,NA,NA,TRBV12-3/TRBV12-4,CASRQSTGANVLTF,TGTGCCAGCAGACAGTCCACTGGGGCCAACGTCCTGACTTTC
TRBJ2-2,TRBD1,few,TRBV11-2,CASSSFFSGQGLIGGELFF,TGTGCCAGCAGTTCCTTCTTTTCAGGACAGGGGTTAATTGGCGGGGAGCTGTTTTTT
TRBJ2-3,NA,NA,TRBV6-6,CASSLISTDTQYF,TGTGCCAGCAGCTTAATTAGCACAGATACGCAGTATTTT
TRBJ2-3,TRBD1,NA,TRBV4-2,CASTTPGTGGFFGTDTQYF,TGTGCCAGCACCACCCCCGGGACAGGGGGCTTCTTTGGCACAGATACGCAGTATTTT
TRBJ2-7,TRBD2,few,TRBV6-1,CASTRGTGGAYEQYF,TGTGCCAGCACCAGAGGGACGGGAGGCGCCTACGAGCAGTACTTC
TRBJ2-1,NA,few,TRBV7-9,CASSLYGTSGEQFF,TGTGCCAGCAGCTTATACGGAACGAGCGGGGAGCAGTTCTTC
TRBJ1-2,NA,few,TRBV6-2/TRBV6-3,CASSYPTANYGYTF,TGTGCCAGCAGTTATCCGACAGCTAACTATGGCTACACCTTC
TRBJ2-7,NA,many,TRBV4-3,CASSQDFGAFPYEQYF,TGCGCCAGCAGCCAAGATTTTGGGGCCTTTCCCTACGAGCAGTACTTC
TRBJ2-7,NA,few,TRBV4-2,CASSQGSGAYEQYF,TGTGCCAGCAGCCAAGGGTCAGGGGCATACGAGCAGTACTTC
TRBJ2-1,TRBD1,few,TRBV24-1,CATSDPGQGRDEQFF,TGTGCCACCAGTGACCCTGGACAGGGCCGAGATGAGCAGTTCTTC
TRBJ2-4,NA,few,TRBV4-2,CASSQVAEALAKNIQYF,TGTGCCAGCAGCCAAGTGGCAGAAGCCCTAGCCAAAAACATTCAGTACTTC
TRBJ2-7,NA,NA,TRBV5-6,CASSFGTDKQYF,TGTGCCAGCAGCTTTGGGACGGACAAGCAGTACTTC
TRBJ2-2,NA,NA,TRBV5-1,CASSLGRVTGELFF,TGCGCCAGCAGCTTAGGCAGGGTAACCGGGGAGCTGTTTTTT
TRBJ2-6,NA,NA,TRBV12-3/TRBV12-4,CASSTGLSGANVLTF,TGTGCCAGCAGCACAGGGCTCTCTGGGGCCAACGTCCTGACTTTC
TRBJ1-2,NA,NA,TRBV28,CAAGRNNYGYTF,TGTGCCGCGGGCCGAAATAACTATGGCTACACCTTC
TRBJ2-1,TRBD1,many,TRBV12-3/TRBV12-4,CASSGQGPQFF,TGTGCCAGCAGTGGACAGGGACCCCAGTTCTTC